Below, 21 T cell receptor beta chains from the same sample are listed, as sequenced in a study of shared T cell receptors in the human thymus. The protocol was immunoSEQ multiplex PCR, while the TCRdb copy is restricted to in-frame clones and leaves out a portion. The top ten clones hold over 0.008% of a sample with hundreds of thousands of clones, 70% to 90% of them seen once. The data were also submitted as part of a second study, on human thymus T cells.

Sequencing was carried out using thymocytes. The origin of the receptors is a girl less than two years old with a congenital heart defect.

This clone was seen a few times. This chain uses TRBV4-3 with TRBJ2-3; tentatively, D is TRBD1 (7 bases). CDR3 length: 19 residues. Germline V gives CDR1 LGHNA, CDR2 YSLEER. V was clipped by 7 bases and J by 3 bases, with 29 bases between them. Written as DNA, the CDR3 is TGCGCCAGCATGCCTAAGCTAAGACCCGACAGGGAGGAAACAGATACGCAGTATTTT. This sequence encodes CASMPKLRPDREETDTQYF.

The chain has TRBV5-6 and TRBJ2-5; D is possibly TRBD2 (7 bases). Trimming pared 2 bases from V and 2 bases from J, leaving 13 bases between. CDR3 length: 15 residues. Per the germline V gene, CDR1 is SGHDT and CDR2 is YYEEEE. The CDR3 loop is CASSFGRGIQETQYF. DNA of the CDR3: TGTGCCAGCAGCTTTGGGAGGGGGATTCAAGAGACCCAGTACTTC.

The chain combines TRBV5-6 with TRBJ2-1, with D possibly being TRBD1 or TRBD2 (6 bases each). The CDR3 is made up of 15 amino acids. Germline values: CDR1 SGHDT, CDR2 YYEEEE. Deletions cut 4 bases from V and 9 bases from J, with 20 bases between. In DNA, the CDR3 is TGTGCCAGCAGCCTGGGGGGCAGGGGTCAAGGTGAGCAGTTCTTC. Amino acids: CASSLGGRGQGEQFF.

A word on this clone: The junction does not match germline at one end; this may be a read error. V gene TRBV5-1 combines with J gene TRBJ1-2; maybe TRBD1 (6 bases). Germline values: CDR1 SGHRS, CDR2 YFSETQ. This CDR3 contains 15 residues. The CDR3 here is CASRLDSIVCSGYTF. The DNA of the CDR3 is TGCGCCAGCAGGTTGGACAGCATAGTATGTTCGGGCTACACCTTC.

The V and J genes are TRBV4-3 and TRBJ2-1; TRBD2 aligns across 12 bases. The ends lost 2 bases at V and 3 bases at J; junction bases unmatched: 8. CDR3 size: 18 residues. Germline V gives CDR1 LGHNA, CDR2 YSLEER. The CDR3 region has the DNA TGCGCCAGCAGCCAAACTCTAGCGGGGGGGCGTTTCTACAATGAGCAGTTCTTC. It yields the protein CASSQTLAGGRFYNEQFF.

This rearrangement joins TRBV27 to TRBJ2-3; 12 nucleotides line up with TRBD2. The CDR3 has 21 amino acids. V lost 5 bases to trimming and J lost 3 bases; unmatched junction nucleotides: 21. Germline-derived CDR1 and CDR2 are MNHEY and SMNVEV (reference sequence). As DNA, the CDR3 is TGTGCCAGCAGTCCGCCGGGACGACAGGGTCTAGCGGGGGGGCATACAGATACGCAGTATTTT. This translates into CASSPPGRQGLAGGHTDTQYF.

CDR3 amino acids: CASSRRTSATGELFF. CDR3 sequence (DNA): TGTGCCAGCAGCCGACGGACTAGTGCAACCGGGGAGCTGTTTTTT. The genes are TRBV9 and TRBJ2-2, with 7 bases that match TRBD2. Germline V CDR1 and CDR2: SGDLS, YYNGEE. V was pared by 4 bases and J by 5 bases, with 8 bases of the junction left unmatched. The CDR3 extends over 15 amino acids.

The chain combines TRBV9 with TRBJ1-6; D perhaps matches TRBD1 (6 bases). This CDR3 contains 17 residues. The V gene's germline CDR1 is SGDLS and CDR2 YYNGEE. V was trimmed by 0 bases and J by 6 bases, leaving 16 bases between them. CDR3 loop: CASSVGTGSLSNSPLHF. The CDR3 DNA reads TGTGCCAGCAGCGTAGGTACAGGGAGTCTGAGTAATTCACCCCTCCACTTT. Complete variable domain (other parts from reference TRBV9 and TRBJ1-6): DSGVTQTPKHLITATGQRVTLRCSPRSGDLSVYWYQQSLDQGLQFLIQYYNGEERAKGNILERFSAQQFPDLHSELNLSSLELGDSALYFCASSVGTGSLSNSPLHFGNGTRLTVT.

V is TRBV9 and J is TRBJ2-3, with D perhaps TRBD2 (6 bases). Deletions cut 3 bases from V and 4 bases from J, with 15 bases between. CDR3 length: 15 residues. The germline gives CDR1 SGDLS, CDR2 YYNGEE. The CDR3 DNA sequence: TGTGCCAGCAGCGATGAGCGGGCCGGCGCAGATACGCAGTATTTT. This sequence encodes CASSDERAGADTQYF.

The chain links TRBV19 to TRBJ1-5; D remains ambiguous. The CDR3 is 16 residues long. Trimming removed 3 bases from V and 0 bases from J, with 12 bases in between. Germline assignment: CDR1 LNHDA and CDR2 SQIVND (reference sequence). The CDR3 spells CASSMWALPSNQPQHF. The CDR3 nucleotides read TGTGCCAGTAGTATGTGGGCCTTACCTAGCAATCAGCCCCAGCATTTT.

V and J are TRBV15 and TRBJ1-4; 8 bases fit TRBD1. Germline CDR1 and CDR2: LNHNV and YYDKDF (reference sequence). This CDR3 contains 16 residues. With 0 bases clipped from V and 4 bases from J, the junction kept 4 bases outside the gene matches. The DNA for the CDR3 is TGTGCCACCAGCAGAGACCGGGACAGGCTTAATGAAAAACTGTTTTTT. Translating gives CATSRDRDRLNEKLFF.

The chain carries TRBV28 and TRBJ1-5; D unclear. This CDR3 comprises 14 residues. Germline lookup yields CDR1 MDHEN and CDR2 SYDVKM. V was shortened by 5 bases and J by 6 bases, with 14 bases between the two germline ends. The CDR3: CASSPIFTGQPQHF. In DNA form, the CDR3 reads TGTGCCAGCAGTCCTATTTTTACTGGTCAGCCCCAGCATTTT. Using reference TRBV28 and TRBJ1-5 for the parts outside the CDR3, the full variable domain is DVKVTQSSRYLVKRTGEKVFLECVQDMDHENMFWYRQDPGLGLRLIYFSYDVKMKEKGDIPEGYSVSREKKERFSLILESASTNQTSMYLCASSPIFTGQPQHFGDGTRLSIL.

The V gene is TRBV7-2, the J gene TRBJ1-4, with D maybe TRBD1 (5 bases). Germline CDR1 reads SGHTA; CDR2 reads FQGNSA. Trimming took off 5 bases at V and 5 bases at J, with 27 bases between the two ends. The CDR3 extends over 19 amino acids. Here the CDR3 DNA reads TGTGCCAGCAGCCCAAAGGGTCAGGGTCTAATAGCTGAAAATGAAAAACTGTTTTTT. It specifies CASSPKGQGLIAENEKLFF.

The V gene is TRBV5-6, the J gene TRBJ2-2, with D possibly TRBD1 on 6 matching bases. The CDR3 consists of 17 residues. Deletions cut 0 bases from V and 1 base from J, with 13 bases between. Germline V gene data show CDR1 as SGHDT and CDR2 as YYEEEE. In nucleotides, the CDR3 is TGTGCCAGCAGCTTGGAAAGCAGGGGACGGAACACCGGGGAGCTGTTTTTT. Translation: CASSLESRGRNTGELFF. Supplemented by reference TRBV5-6 and TRBJ2-2, the full variable domain reads DAGVTQSPTHLIKTRGQQVTLRCSPKSGHDTVSWYQQALGQGPQFIFQYYEEEERQRGNFPDRFSGHQFPNYSSELNVNALLLGDSALYLCASSLESRGRNTGELFFGEGSRLTVL.

The rearrangement links TRBV27 to TRBJ2-7, with a tentative D call TRBD2 (5 bases). The CDR3 length is 13 residues. Germline values: CDR1 MNHEY, CDR2 SMNVEV (reference sequence). Trimming removed 6 bases from V and 2 bases from J, with 11 bases in between. The CDR3, as DNA: TGTGCCAGCAGGATGACTAACGCCTACGAGCAGTACTTC. Encoded protein: CASRMTNAYEQYF.

The rearrangement links TRBV14 to TRBJ1-6; maybe TRBD1 (6 bases). The CDR3 has 12 residues. Trimming removed 6 bases from V and 8 bases from J, with 8 bases in between. The germline gives CDR1 SGHDN, CDR2 FVKESK. DNA of the CDR3: TGTGCCAGCAGGTACAGGGATTCACCCCTCCACTTT. It is translated as CASRYRDSPLHF.

The rearrangement uses TRBV18 and TRBJ2-3; 10 bases map to TRBD2. The V gene's germline CDR1 is KGHSH and CDR2 LQKENI. The ends lost 3 bases at V and 6 bases at J; junction bases unmatched: 6. This CDR3 has 15 residues. Here the CDR3 DNA reads TGTGCCAGCTCACCTTTACTAGCGGGGAACGATACGCAGTATTTT. Amino acids: CASSPLLAGNDTQYF.

The chain recombines TRBV4-1 with TRBJ1-6; weak D call: TRBD1 (5 bases). The CDR3 runs 19 residues. From germline, CDR1 is MGHRA and CDR2 YSYEKL. Trimming cost V 4 bases and J 9 bases, with 28 bases left between them. The CDR3 nucleotides are TGCGCCAGCAGCCCCCGGCCAACCCACCAGGGAGGCAATAGTTCACCCCTCCACTTT. It encodes CASSPRPTHQGGNSSPLHF.

This clone was seen a handful of times. The gene calls are TRBV28 and TRBJ1-1; D is unresolved. Trimming took 10 bases from V and 7 from J, leaving 19 bases between them. CDR1 and CDR2 (germline): MDHEN, SYDVKM. The CDR3 runs to 13 residues. The CDR3 spells CATSFVPPFEAFF. The CDR3 DNA is TGTGCCACTAGTTTTGTCCCCCCGTTTGAAGCTTTCTTT.

The rearrangement uses TRBV28 and TRBJ1-6; tentative D call: TRBD1 (5 bases). The ends were cut back, 3 bases at V and 5 bases at J, with 17 bases in the middle. This CDR3 comprises 17 residues. CDR1 and CDR2 from the germline V gene are MDHEN and SYDVKM. CDR3 nucleotides: TGTGCCAGCAGTTTTAGGTGGCAGGGTTACGATAATTCACCCCTCCACTTT. Encoded protein: CASSFRWQGYDNSPLHF.

This rearrangement joins TRBV29-1 to TRBJ2-5; D is possibly TRBD2 (5 bases). The ends were cut back, 3 bases at V and 5 bases at J, with 10 bases in the middle. This CDR3 has 12 amino acids. Germline V gives CDR1 SQVTM, CDR2 ANQGSEA. Written as DNA, the CDR3 is TGCAGCGTTGACCCTAGCCGGGAGACCCAGTACTTC. This sequence encodes CSVDPSRETQYF.